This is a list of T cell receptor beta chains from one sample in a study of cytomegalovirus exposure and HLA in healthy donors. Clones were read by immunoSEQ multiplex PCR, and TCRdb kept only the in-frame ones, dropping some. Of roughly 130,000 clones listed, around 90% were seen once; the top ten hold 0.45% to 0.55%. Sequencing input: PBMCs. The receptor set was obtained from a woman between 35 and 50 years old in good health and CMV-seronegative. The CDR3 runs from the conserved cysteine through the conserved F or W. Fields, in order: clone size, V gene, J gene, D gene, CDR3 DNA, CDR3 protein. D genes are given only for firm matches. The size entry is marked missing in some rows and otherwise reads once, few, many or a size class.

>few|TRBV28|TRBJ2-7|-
TGTGCCAGCAGTTCGCCCGGGGGATTCTCCTACGAGCAGTACTTC
CASSSPGGFSYEQYF
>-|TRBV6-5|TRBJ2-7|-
TGTGCCAGCAGTTTGACAGGATACTACGAGCAGTACTTC
CASSLTGYYEQYF
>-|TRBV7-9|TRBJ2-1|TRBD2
TGTTCCAGCAGCCCGCGGGGGACCCCCATCAATGAGCAGTTCTTC
CSSSPRGTPINEQFF
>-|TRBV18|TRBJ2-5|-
TGTGCCAGCTCACCACTGGTGGCTGGAGAGACCCAGTACTTC
CASSPLVAGETQYF
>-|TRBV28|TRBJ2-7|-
TGTGCCAGCATCGGAGGGCCGGGTCTCTACGAGCAGTACTTC
CASIGGPGLYEQYF
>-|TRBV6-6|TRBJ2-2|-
TGTGCCAGCAGTTACCCCGGAGGGGCCGGGGAGCTGTTTTTT
CASSYPGGAGELFF
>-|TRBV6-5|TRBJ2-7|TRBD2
TGTGCCAGCAGTTACTCCCGGACTAGCGGTAGTGGCGAGCAGTACTTC
CASSYSRTSGSGEQYF
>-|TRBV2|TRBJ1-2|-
TGTGCCAGCAGTGTACTGGGCGGCTACACCTTC
CASSVLGGYTF
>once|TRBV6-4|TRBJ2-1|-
TGTGCCAGCAGTGACCGGGTTAGCCCCGCTTACAATGAGCAGTTCTTC
CASSDRVSPAYNEQFF
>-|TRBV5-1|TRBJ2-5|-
TGCGCCAGCAGCTATGGGGGGAAGGAGTACTTC
CASSYGGKEYF
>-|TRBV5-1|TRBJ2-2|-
TGCGCCAGCACCTTAGGAGGATTAAGGTCCGGGGAGCTGTTTTTT
CASTLGGLRSGELFF
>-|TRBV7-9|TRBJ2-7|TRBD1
TGTGCCAGCAGCTCCCCCGTGACAGGGGGTCACGAGCAGTACTTC
CASSSPVTGGHEQYF
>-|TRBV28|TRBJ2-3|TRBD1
TGTGCCAGCAGTACACAGGGGGGATCAGATACGCAGTATTTT
CASSTQGGSDTQYF
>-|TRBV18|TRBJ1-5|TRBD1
TGTGCCAGCTCAAAGGGGGCTTCAAATCAGCCCCAGCATTTT
CASSKGASNQPQHF
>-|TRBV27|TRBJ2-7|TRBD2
TGTGCCAGCAGATTGCTAGCGGGAGGGTCTTACTCCTACGAGCAGTACTTC
CASRLLAGGSYSYEQYF
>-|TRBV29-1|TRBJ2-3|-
TGCAGCGTCAAAAAAAAGGGGCAGACTAGCACAGATACGCAGTATTTT
CSVKKKGQTSTDTQYF
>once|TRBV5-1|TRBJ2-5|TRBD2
TGCGCCAGCAGCTCTGGACTAGCGGTGGCACAAGAGACCCAGTACTTC
CASSSGLAVAQETQYF
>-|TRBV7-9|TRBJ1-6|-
TGTGCCAGCAGCCCCACTGGAGGTTTTTCACCCCTCCACTTT
CASSPTGGFSPLHF
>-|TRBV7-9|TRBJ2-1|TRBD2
TGTGCCAGCAGCACTCGGGACTATTCAGAGCAGTTCTTC
CASSTRDYSEQFF
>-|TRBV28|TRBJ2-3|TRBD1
TGTGCCAGCAGTGCGCCGGGACAGGGCGGTTTGACGCAGTATTTT
CASSAPGQGGLTQYF
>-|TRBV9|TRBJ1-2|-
TGTGCCAGCAGCGTAGCTACGGAGGACCTCTATGGCTACACCTTC
CASSVATEDLYGYTF
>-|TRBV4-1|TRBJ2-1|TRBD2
TGCGCCAGCAGCCAAGATCGAGCGGGAGGGCCGGATGAGCAGTTCTTC
CASSQDRAGGPDEQFF
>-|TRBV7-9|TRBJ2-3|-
TGTGCCAGCAGCTTAGTGGGCGGGTATCCAGATACGCAGTATTTT
CASSLVGGYPDTQYF
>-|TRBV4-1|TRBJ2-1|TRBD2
TGCGCCAGCAGCCAGCCCGGGACTAGCGGGAGGCTTGAGCAGTTCTTC
CASSQPGTSGRLEQFF
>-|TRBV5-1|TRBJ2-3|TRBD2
TGCGCCAGCACCCGGGGCCTAGCGGGCGGGGGTACAGATACGCAGTATTTT
CASTRGLAGGGTDTQYF
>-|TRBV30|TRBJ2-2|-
TGTGCCTCGTTAACGGGGACCGGGGAGCTGTTTTTT
CASLTGTGELFF
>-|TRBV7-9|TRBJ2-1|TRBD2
TGTGCCAGCAGCTCGGGGACTACGAGCTCCTACAATGAGCAGTTCTTC
CASSSGTTSSYNEQFF